The following is a TCR beta chain sequence with its context. These data belong to a study of shared clonotypes between healthy human individuals. Among the donors, all were Caucasian adults who lived in Nashville, Tennessee. The germline V and J ends were trimmed by 0 bases and 4 bases, with 3 bases remaining between them. Germline V gene sequence: CDR1 MNHNY, CDR2 SVGAGI (reference sequence). The CDR3 has 12 residues. Sequencing was performed with immunoSEQ multiplex PCR; in TCRdb, only in-frame clones are kept and a portion is missing. The repertoire holds more than 2 million clones, about 94% seen once, with 0.1% to 0.15% in the top ten.

Specimen: naive CD4+ T cells sorted from blood. Stated subset: CD45RA+ positively selected. This TCR came from a man aged 18 to 29 in good health. The chain combines TRBV6-6 with TRBJ1-1, with D unresolved. CDR3 amino acids: CASSYSLTEAFF. The CDR3 region has the DNA TGTGCCAGCAGTTACTCCCTCACTGAAGCTTTCTTT.